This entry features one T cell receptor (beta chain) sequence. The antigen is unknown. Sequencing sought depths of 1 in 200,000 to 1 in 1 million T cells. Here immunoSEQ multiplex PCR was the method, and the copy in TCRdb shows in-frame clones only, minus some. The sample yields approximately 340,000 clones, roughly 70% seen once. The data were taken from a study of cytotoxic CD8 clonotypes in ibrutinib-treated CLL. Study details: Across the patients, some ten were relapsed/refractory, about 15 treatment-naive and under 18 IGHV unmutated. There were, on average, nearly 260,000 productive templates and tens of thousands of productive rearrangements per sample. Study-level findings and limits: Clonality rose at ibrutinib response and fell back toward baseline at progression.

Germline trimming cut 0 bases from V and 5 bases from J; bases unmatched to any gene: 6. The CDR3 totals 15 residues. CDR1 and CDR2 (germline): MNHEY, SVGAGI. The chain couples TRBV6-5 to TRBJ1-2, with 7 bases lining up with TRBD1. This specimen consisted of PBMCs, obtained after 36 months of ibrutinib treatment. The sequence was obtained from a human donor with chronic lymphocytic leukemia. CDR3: CASSYSLGGGYGYTF. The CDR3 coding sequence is TGTGCCAGCAGTTACTCTCTAGGGGGCGGGTATGGCTACACCTTC.